These 6 T cell receptor beta chains share one sample of origin, sequenced in a study of blood T cell repertoires in COVID-19. Profiling relied on immunoSEQ multiplex PCR, and the TCRdb table lists in-frame clones only, not all of them. The sample includes approximately 75,000 clones, around 80% of them seen just once. Sequenced sample: peripheral blood. Receptors were obtained from a human donor in a cohort sampled during active COVID-19.

The sample holds one count of this clone. The chain is built from TRBV7-9 and TRBJ1-1, with 7 bases lining up with TRBD1. The germline V gene has CDR1 SEHNR and CDR2 FQNEAQ (reference sequence). V was pared by 1 base and J by 1 base, with 6 bases of the junction left unmatched. This CDR3 has 16 residues. The CDR3 region has the DNA TGTGCCAGCAGCTTAGTAGTGGGGACAGCGAACACTGAAGCTTTCTTT. Translating gives CASSLVVGTANTEAFF.

V and J are TRBV7-9 and TRBJ2-7; TRBD1 is a possible D gene (6 bases). Trimming removed 2 bases from V and 6 bases from J, with 11 bases in between. This CDR3 has 13 residues. The germline gives CDR1 SEHNR, CDR2 FQNEAQ (reference sequence). The CDR3 nucleotides read TGTGCCAGCAGCTTAACAGGGCCGAGCGAGCAGTACTTC. The encoded protein is CASSLTGPSEQYF.

A few counts support this clone. The chain is built from TRBV10-1 and TRBJ2-7, with D tentatively TRBD1 (7 bases). The ends were cut back, 8 bases at V and 4 bases at J, with 18 bases in the middle. This CDR3 has 14 residues. From germline, CDR1 is WNHNN and CDR2 SYGVQD (reference sequence). The CDR3 region is CASGPQGGVYEQYF. The CDR3 nucleotides read TGCGCCAGCGGACCCCAGGGGGGAGTTTACGAGCAGTACTTC.

The genes are TRBV5-1 and TRBJ1-3, with TRBD1 identical over 7 bases. The CDR3 runs to 15 residues. Germline loops: CDR1 SGHRS, CDR2 YFSETQ. V lost 3 bases and J lost 4; bases outside the gene matches: 7. CDR3 region: CASSSGQEIGNTIYF. The CDR3 region has the DNA TGCGCCAGCAGCTCCGGACAGGAAATAGGAAACACCATATATTTT.

This sequence joins TRBV5-4 and TRBJ1-5; 8 positions match TRBD1. The CDR3 consists of 15 residues. Trimming removed 5 bases from V and 5 bases from J; junction bases left unmatched: 9. Germline loops: CDR1 SGHNT, CDR2 YYREEE (reference sequence). The CDR3 DNA sequence: TGTGCCAGCAGTCAACACGGGACAGGAGATCAGCCCCAGCATTTT. This codes for CASSQHGTGDQPQHF.

V and J are TRBV19 and TRBJ2-1, with a possible D match to TRBD2 (5 bases). Per germline, CDR1 LNHDA and CDR2 SQIVND (reference sequence). The CDR3 covers 15 residues. V was pared by 6 bases and J by 3 bases, with 15 bases between. For the CDR3, the DNA is TGTGCCAGTAGCTCGGGTGGCGGGTACTACAATGAGCAGTTCTTC. It is translated as CASSSGGGYYNEQFF.